Below are 3 T cell receptor beta chains sequenced from a single sample in a study of cytomegalovirus exposure and HLA in healthy donors. The PCR had 60 Vbeta and 13 Jbeta primers. The protocol was immunoSEQ multiplex PCR, while the TCRdb copy is restricted to in-frame clones and leaves out a portion. The sample holds some 98,000 clones, over 8% seen once. Input material: PBMCs. These receptors originate from a man aged 50 to 59 in good health and CMV-seropositive.

This clone turned up a few times. V gene TRBV19 combines with J gene TRBJ1-5; D is ambiguous. Looked up from germline, CDR1 is LNHDA and CDR2 is SQIVND (reference sequence). This CDR3 spans 13 amino acids. V was cut by 1 base and J by 5 bases, with 6 bases left in between. Here the CDR3 reads CASSIGLDQPQHF. For the CDR3, the DNA is TGTGCCAGTAGTATAGGCCTAGATCAGCCCCAGCATTTT.

Here the CDR3 reads CASSSVNYGYTF. The CDR3 nucleotides read TGTGCCAGTAGTTCAGTCAACTATGGCTACACCTTC. This rearrangement joins TRBV19 to TRBJ1-2; no reliable D call. V was pared by 5 bases and J by 2 bases, with 6 bases between. This CDR3 is built from 12 residues. Germline CDR1 and CDR2: LNHDA and SQIVND (reference sequence). Based on the CDR3 plus reference TRBV19 and TRBJ1-2, the full variable domain is DGGITQSPKYLFRKEGQNVTLSCEQNLNHDAMYWYRQDPGQGLRLIYYSQIVNDFQKGDIAEGYSVSREKKESFPLTVTSAQKNPTAFYLCASSSVNYGYTFGSGTRLTVV.

This clone was detected only a few times. The chain employs TRBV5-1 and TRBJ2-3; 14 bases map to TRBD2. The CDR3 has 18 residues. V lost 7 bases to trimming and J lost 0 bases; unmatched junction nucleotides: 10. CDR1 and CDR2 (germline): SGHRS, YFSETQ. For the CDR3, the DNA is TGCGCCAGCTCTCCCCGACTAGCGGGAGGGCCTAGCACAGATACGCAGTATTTT. This encodes CASSPRLAGGPSTDTQYF.